The 13 T cell receptor beta chains below all came from one sample that was sequenced in a study of blood T cell repertoires in COVID-19. Produced via immunoSEQ multiplex PCR; TCRdb's table is partial and in-frame only. Of approximately 77,000 clones listed, 65% to 90% were seen once; the top ten hold 8.5% to 10%. The sample was peripheral blood. Every receptor here comes from a man in his fifties or sixties with COVID-19, enrolled during active disease.

The CDR3 protein is CAWSVRANEKLFF. CDR3 DNA sequence: TGTGCCTGGAGTGTACGGGCTAATGAAAAACTGTTTTTT. V and J are TRBV30 and TRBJ1-4; D unclear. The CDR3 covers 13 residues. Germline lookup yields CDR1 GTSNPN and CDR2 SVGIG (reference sequence). Trimming removed 0 bases from V and 3 bases from J, with 5 bases in between.

V usage is TRBV4-2 and J usage is TRBJ1-3, with a tentative D call TRBD1 (5 bases). CDR3 length equals 15 residues. Germline CDR1 reads LGHNA; CDR2 reads YNFKEQ. V was pared by 1 base and J by 4 bases, with 11 bases between. This chain's CDR3 is CASSQGGAGGNTIYF. The CDR3, as DNA: TGTGCCAGCAGCCAAGGGGGCGCGGGGGGAAACACCATATATTTT.

The J gene is TRBJ1-5, the V gene TRBV18; 8 nucleotides line up with TRBD1. Trimming removed 3 bases from V and 7 bases from J; junction bases left unmatched: 8. Germline V gene sequence: CDR1 KGHSH, CDR2 LQKENI. The CDR3 length is 15 residues. CDR3 in amino acids: CASSPDRGSFQPQHF. Written as DNA, the CDR3 is TGTGCCAGCTCACCCGACAGGGGATCGTTCCAGCCCCAGCATTTT.

The V call is TRBV5-1, the J call TRBJ2-1; tentatively, D is TRBD2 (5 bases). The CDR3 is 14 amino acids. Trimming took 0 bases from V and 6 from J, leaving 10 bases between them. Germline V gene sequence: CDR1 SGHRS, CDR2 YFSETQ. CDR3 amino acids: CASSLGGFANEQFF. The CDR3 nucleotides are TGCGCCAGCAGCTTGGGAGGGTTTGCCAATGAGCAGTTCTTC.

V usage is TRBV5-1 and J usage is TRBJ1-1; D unresolved. V was pared by 0 bases and J by 6 bases, with 12 bases between. This CDR3 comprises 14 residues. CDR1 and CDR2 from the germline V gene are SGHRS and YFSETQ. CDR3 region: CASSLEETKAEAFF. CDR3 bases: TGCGCCAGCAGCTTGGAGGAGACTAAGGCTGAAGCTTTCTTT.

This chain links TRBV10-3 with TRBJ2-2; TRBD1 aligns across 9 bases. V shed 11 bases and J 6 bases; nucleotides not matched to a gene: 7. Per germline, CDR1 ENHRY and CDR2 SYGVKD. CDR3 length: 13 amino acids. CDR3 nucleotides: TGTGCCTCAGAGGGACAGGGTGCCGGGGAGCTGTTTTTT. Encoded protein: CASEGQGAGELFF.

This chain links TRBV4-1 with TRBJ1-2, with TRBD1 as a possible D gene (5 bases). The V and J ends lost 4 bases and 1 base respectively, with 10 bases between them. CDR1 and CDR2 (germline): MGHRA, YSYEKL. The CDR3 covers 14 residues. The CDR3 region is CASSPREGNYGYTF. The DNA of the CDR3 is TGCGCCAGCAGCCCCAGGGAGGGTAACTATGGCTACACCTTC.

The V gene is TRBV7-8, the J gene TRBJ2-3; 7 bases align to TRBD2. CDR3 length: 16 amino acids. After removal of 1 base from V and 0 bases from J, the junction contained 4 bases not matched to a gene. Germline CDR1 is SGHVS and CDR2 is FQNEAQ. The CDR3 here is CASSLGGTTSTDTQYF. In DNA, the CDR3 is TGTGCCAGCAGCTTAGGAGGGACTACTAGCACAGATACGCAGTATTTT. Combining the CDR3 with reference TRBV7-8 and TRBJ2-3 gives the whole variable domain GAGVSQSPRYKVAKRGQDVALRCDPISGHVSLFWYQQALGQGPEFLTYFQNEAQLDKSGLPSDRFFAERPEGSVSTLKIQRTQQEDSAVYLCASSLGGTTSTDTQYFGPGTRLTVL.

V usage is TRBV25-1 and J usage is TRBJ1-2, with 9 nucleotides matching TRBD1. This CDR3 contains 15 residues. Germline V gives CDR1 MGHDK, CDR2 SYGVNS. Trimming removed 3 bases from V and 8 bases from J; junction bases left unmatched: 10. CDR3 loop: CASSDRTGVTGGYTF. Written as DNA, the CDR3 is TGTGCCAGCAGTGACCGGACAGGGGTTACCGGGGGCTACACCTTC.

The chain has TRBV2 and TRBJ2-1; TRBD2 aligns across 13 bases. The germline V gene encodes CDR1 SNHLY and CDR2 FYNNEI. The CDR3 is made up of 15 amino acids. Losses at the gene ends were 4 bases for V and 10 bases for J; bases not matched to a gene: 7. DNA of the CDR3: TGTGCCAGCAGTGGAACTAGCGGGAGGGCCGGGGAGCAGTTCTTC. It specifies CASSGTSGRAGEQFF.

Notes on this clone: Other DNA sequences in the sample encode the same CDR3. The chain uses TRBV13 and TRBJ1-3; 7 bases are a match to TRBD1. V shed 3 bases and J 4 bases; nucleotides not matched to a gene: 3. The CDR3 covers 14 residues. Looked up from germline, CDR1 is PRHDT and CDR2 is FYEKMQ (reference sequence). The CDR3 sequence is CASSFGTVGNTIYF. The CDR3 bases are TGTGCCAGCAGCTTTGGGACAGTCGGAAACACCATATATTTT.

The chain recombines TRBV24-1 with TRBJ2-3, with 7 bases that match TRBD2. Germline V gives CDR1 KGHDR, CDR2 SFDVKD. Germline trimming cut 4 bases from V and 3 bases from J; bases unmatched to any gene: 9. This CDR3 contains 16 residues. The CDR3 nucleotides read TGTGCCACCAGTGAGGCTAGCGCGCGGGGGACAGATACGCAGTATTTT. Translated: CATSEASARGTDTQYF.

V and J are TRBV27 and TRBJ1-2, with 7 bases aligning to TRBD1. After removal of 4 bases from V and 5 bases from J, the junction contained 7 bases not matched to a gene. Germline V gene sequence: CDR1 MNHEY, CDR2 SMNVEV (reference sequence). This CDR3 region has 14 residues. CDR3 sequence (DNA): TGTGCCAGCAGTTCCGACAGGGCACTTTATGGCTACACCTTC. Encoded protein: CASSSDRALYGYTF.